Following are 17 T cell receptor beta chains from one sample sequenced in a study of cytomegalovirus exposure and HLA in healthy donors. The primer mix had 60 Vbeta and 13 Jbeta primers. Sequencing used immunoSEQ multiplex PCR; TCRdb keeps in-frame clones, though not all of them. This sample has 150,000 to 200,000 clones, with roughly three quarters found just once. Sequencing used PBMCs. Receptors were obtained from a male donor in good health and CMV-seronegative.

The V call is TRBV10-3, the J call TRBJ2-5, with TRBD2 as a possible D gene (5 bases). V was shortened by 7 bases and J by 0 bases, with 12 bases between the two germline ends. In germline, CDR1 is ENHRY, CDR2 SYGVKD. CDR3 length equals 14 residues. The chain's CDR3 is CAIKGLANQETQYF. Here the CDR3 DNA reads TGTGCCATCAAAGGGCTAGCCAACCAAGAGACCCAGTACTTC.

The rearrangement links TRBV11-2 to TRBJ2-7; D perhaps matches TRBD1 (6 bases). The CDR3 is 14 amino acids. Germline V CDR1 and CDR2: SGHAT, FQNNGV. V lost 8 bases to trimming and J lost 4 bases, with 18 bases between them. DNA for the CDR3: TGTGCCAGCGTGGGGCCACAGGGCGAATACGAGCAGTACTTC. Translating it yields CASVGPQGEYEQYF. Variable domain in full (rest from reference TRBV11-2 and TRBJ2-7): EAGVAQSPRYKIIEKRQSVAFWCNPISGHATLYWYQQILGQGPKLLIQFQNNGVVDDSQLPKDRFSAERLKGVDSTLKIQPAKLEDSAVYLCASVGPQGEYEQYFGPGTRLTVT.

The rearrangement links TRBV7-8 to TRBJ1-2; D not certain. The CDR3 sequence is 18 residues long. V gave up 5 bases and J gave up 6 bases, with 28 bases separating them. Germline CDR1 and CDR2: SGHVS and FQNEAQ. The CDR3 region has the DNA TGTGCCAGCAGCCCCCGCTGGGAGGGTTTGGTCAAGATGGATGGCTACACCTTC. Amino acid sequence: CASSPRWEGLVKMDGYTF.

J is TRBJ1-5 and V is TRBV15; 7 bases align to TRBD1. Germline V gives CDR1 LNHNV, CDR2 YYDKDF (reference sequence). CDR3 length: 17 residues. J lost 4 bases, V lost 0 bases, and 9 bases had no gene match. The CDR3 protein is CATSRDLRTGRNQPQHF. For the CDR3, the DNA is TGTGCCACCAGCAGAGATCTACGGACAGGTCGGAATCAGCCCCAGCATTTT.

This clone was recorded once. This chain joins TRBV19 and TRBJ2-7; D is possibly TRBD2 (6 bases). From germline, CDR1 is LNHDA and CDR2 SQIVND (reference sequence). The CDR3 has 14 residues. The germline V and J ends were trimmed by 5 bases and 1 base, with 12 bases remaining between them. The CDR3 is CASSRDFNSYEQYF. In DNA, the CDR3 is TGTGCCAGTAGTCGGGACTTCAATTCCTACGAGCAGTACTTC.

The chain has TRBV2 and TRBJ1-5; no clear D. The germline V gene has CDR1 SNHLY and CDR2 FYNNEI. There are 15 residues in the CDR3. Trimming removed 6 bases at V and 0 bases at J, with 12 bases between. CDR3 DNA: TGTGCCAGCAGACGGGAGCTTAATAGCAATCAGCCCCAGCATTTT. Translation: CASRRELNSNQPQHF.

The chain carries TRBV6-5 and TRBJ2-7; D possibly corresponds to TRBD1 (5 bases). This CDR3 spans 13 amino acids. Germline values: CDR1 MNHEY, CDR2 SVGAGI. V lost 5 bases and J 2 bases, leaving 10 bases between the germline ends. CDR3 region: CASSEVDTYEQYF. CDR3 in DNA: TGTGCCAGCAGTGAAGTGGACACCTACGAGCAGTACTTC.

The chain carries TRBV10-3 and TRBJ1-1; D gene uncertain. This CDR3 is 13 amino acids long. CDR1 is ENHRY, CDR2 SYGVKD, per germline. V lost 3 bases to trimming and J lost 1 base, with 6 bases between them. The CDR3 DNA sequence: TGTGCCATCAGTGAAAGAGAGAACACTGAAGCTTTCTTT. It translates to CAISERENTEAFF.

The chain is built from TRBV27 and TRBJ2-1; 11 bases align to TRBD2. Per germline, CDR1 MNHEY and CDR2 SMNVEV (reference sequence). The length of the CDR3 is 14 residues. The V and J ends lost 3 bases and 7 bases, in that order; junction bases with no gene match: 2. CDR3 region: CASSFSGRGNEQFF. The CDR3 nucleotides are TGTGCCAGCAGTTTTAGCGGGAGGGGGAATGAGCAGTTCTTC.

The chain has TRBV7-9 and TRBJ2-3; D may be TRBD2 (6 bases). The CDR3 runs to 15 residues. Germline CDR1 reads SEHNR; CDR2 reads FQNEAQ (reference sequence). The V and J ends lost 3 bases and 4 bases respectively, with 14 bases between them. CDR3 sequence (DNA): TGTGCCAGCAGCTTTCGACGGGAGCCGCCAGATACGCAGTATTTT. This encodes CASSFRREPPDTQYF.

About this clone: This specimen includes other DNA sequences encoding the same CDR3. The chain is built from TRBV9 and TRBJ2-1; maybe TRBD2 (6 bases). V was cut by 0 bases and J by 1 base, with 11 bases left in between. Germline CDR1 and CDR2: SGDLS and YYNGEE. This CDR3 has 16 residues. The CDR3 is CASSVVGGSSYNEQFF. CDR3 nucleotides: TGTGCCAGCAGCGTAGTGGGGGGTAGTTCCTACAATGAGCAGTTCTTC.

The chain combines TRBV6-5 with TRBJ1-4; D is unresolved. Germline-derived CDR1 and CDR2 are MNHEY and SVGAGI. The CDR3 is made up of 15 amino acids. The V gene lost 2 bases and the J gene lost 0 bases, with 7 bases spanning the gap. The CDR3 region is CASSYDLSTNEKLFF. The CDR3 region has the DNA TGTGCCAGCAGTTACGATCTATCAACTAATGAAAAACTGTTTTTT.

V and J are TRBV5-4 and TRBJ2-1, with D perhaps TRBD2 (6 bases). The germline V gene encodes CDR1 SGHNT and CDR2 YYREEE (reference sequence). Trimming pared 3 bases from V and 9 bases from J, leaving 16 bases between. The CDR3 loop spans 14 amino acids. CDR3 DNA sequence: TGTGCCAGCAGCTCGGCCCGGGACTCAGGTGAGCAGTTCTTC. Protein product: CASSSARDSGEQFF.

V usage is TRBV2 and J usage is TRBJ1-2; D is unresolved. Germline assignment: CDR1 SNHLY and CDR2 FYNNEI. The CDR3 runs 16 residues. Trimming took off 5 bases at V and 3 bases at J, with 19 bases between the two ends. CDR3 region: CASSMIRLGSDYGYTF. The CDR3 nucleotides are TGTGCCAGCAGTATGATTCGACTTGGGAGCGACTATGGCTACACCTTC.

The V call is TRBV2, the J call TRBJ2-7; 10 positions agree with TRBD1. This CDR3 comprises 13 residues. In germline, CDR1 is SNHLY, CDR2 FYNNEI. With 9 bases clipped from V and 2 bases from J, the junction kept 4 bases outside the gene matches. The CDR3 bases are TGTGCCAGTGGACAGGGGGGGACCTACGAGCAGTACTTC. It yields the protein CASGQGGTYEQYF.

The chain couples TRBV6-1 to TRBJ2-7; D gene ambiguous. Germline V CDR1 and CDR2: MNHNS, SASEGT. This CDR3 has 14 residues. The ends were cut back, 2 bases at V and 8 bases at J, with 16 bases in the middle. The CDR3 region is CASSEMAARPKQYF. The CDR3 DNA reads TGTGCCAGCAGTGAAATGGCGGCACGTCCTAAGCAGTACTTC.

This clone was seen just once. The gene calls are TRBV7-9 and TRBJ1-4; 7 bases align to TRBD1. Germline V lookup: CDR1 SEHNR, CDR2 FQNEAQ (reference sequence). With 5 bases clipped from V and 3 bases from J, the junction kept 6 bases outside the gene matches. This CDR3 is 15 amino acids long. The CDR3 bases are TGTGCCAGCAGCCTCCGACAGGGCGCTAATGAAAAACTGTTTTTT. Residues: CASSLRQGANEKLFF.